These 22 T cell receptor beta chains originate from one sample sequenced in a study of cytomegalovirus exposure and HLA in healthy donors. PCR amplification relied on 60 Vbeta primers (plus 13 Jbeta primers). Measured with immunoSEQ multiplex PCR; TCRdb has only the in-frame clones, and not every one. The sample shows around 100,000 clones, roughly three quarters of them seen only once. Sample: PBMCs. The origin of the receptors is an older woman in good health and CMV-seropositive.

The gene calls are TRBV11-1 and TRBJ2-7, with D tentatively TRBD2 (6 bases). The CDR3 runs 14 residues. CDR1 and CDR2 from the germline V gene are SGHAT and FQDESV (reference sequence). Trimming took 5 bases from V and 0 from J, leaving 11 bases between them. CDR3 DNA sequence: TGTGCCAGCAGCGCGGGACTGAACTCCTACGAGCAGTACTTC. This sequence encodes CASSAGLNSYEQYF.

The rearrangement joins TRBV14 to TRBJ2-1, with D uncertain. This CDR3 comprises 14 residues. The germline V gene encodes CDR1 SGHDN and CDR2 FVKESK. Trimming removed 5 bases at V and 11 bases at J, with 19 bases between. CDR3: CASSYRLPDEKQFF. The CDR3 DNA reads TGTGCCAGCAGCTATAGACTCCCGGATGAGAAGCAGTTCTTC.

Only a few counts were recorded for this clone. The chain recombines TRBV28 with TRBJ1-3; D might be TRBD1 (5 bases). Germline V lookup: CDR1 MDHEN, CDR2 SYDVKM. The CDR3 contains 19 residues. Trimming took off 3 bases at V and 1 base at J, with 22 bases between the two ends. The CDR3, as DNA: TGTGCCAGCAGTTTCGCGGGGGTGGGCAGGGAGGCGTCTGGAAACACCATATATTTT. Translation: CASSFAGVGREASGNTIYF.

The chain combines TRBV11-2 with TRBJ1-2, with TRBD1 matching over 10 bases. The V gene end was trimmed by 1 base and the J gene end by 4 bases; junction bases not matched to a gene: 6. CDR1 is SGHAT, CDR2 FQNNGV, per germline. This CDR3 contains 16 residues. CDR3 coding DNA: TGTGCCAGCAGCTTAGGACGGACAGGGGGTAGCTATGGCTACACCTTC. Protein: CASSLGRTGGSYGYTF.

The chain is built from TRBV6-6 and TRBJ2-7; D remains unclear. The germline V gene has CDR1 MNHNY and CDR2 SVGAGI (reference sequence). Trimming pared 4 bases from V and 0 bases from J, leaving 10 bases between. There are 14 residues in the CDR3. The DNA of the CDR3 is TGTGCCAGCAGTTCCCCACTCGGCTCCTACGAGCAGTACTTC. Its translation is CASSSPLGSYEQYF.

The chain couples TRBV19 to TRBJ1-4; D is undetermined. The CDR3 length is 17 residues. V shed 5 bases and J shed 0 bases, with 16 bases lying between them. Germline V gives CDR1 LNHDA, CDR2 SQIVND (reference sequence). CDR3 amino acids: CASSSLILSATNEKLFF. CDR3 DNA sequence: TGTGCCAGTAGTTCGCTCATCCTCAGTGCAACTAATGAAAAACTGTTTTTT.

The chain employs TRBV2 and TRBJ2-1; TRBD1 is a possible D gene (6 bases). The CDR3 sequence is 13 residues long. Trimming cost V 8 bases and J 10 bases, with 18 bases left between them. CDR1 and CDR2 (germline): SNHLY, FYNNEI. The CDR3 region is CASLRGQFLEQFF. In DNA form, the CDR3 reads TGTGCCAGCCTACGGGGACAATTCCTCGAGCAGTTCTTC.

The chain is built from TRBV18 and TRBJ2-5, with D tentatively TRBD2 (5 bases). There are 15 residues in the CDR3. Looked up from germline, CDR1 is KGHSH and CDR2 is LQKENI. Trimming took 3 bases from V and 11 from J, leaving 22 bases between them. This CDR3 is CASSPTRGRSEEQYF. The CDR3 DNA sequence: TGTGCCAGCTCACCCACCAGAGGCAGATCGGAGGAGCAGTACTTC.

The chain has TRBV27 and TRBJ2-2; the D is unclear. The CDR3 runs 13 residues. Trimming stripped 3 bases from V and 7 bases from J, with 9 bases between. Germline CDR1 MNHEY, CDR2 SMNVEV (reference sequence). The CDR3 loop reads CASSLGLVGELFF. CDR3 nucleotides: TGTGCCAGCAGTTTGGGCTTAGTCGGGGAGCTGTTTTTT.

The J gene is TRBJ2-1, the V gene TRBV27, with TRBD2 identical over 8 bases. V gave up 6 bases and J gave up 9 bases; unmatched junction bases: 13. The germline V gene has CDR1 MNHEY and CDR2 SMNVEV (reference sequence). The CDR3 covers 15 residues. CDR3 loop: CASSWRAGARGEQFF. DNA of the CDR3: TGTGCCAGCAGCTGGAGAGCGGGAGCTCGAGGTGAGCAGTTCTTC.

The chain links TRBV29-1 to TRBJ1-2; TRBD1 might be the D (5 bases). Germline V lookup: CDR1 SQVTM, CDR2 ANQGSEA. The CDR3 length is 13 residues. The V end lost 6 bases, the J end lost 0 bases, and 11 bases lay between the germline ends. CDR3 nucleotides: TGCAGCGTCTACAGGAGAGCTAACTATGGCTACACCTTC. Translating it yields CSVYRRANYGYTF.

In nucleotides, the CDR3 is TGTGCCAGTAGTGGTTCAGGGGTTTACTCTGGAAACACCATATATTTT. The encoded protein is CASSGSGVYSGNTIYF. This chain joins TRBV19 and TRBJ1-3; a possible D gene is TRBD1 (6 bases). This CDR3 comprises 16 residues. The V gene's germline CDR1 is LNHDA and CDR2 SQIVND (reference sequence). V lost 5 bases to trimming and J lost 0 bases, with 14 bases between them.

The CDR3 sequence is CASSIQRSGELFF. The DNA for the CDR3 is TGTGCCAGTAGTATACAGCGTTCCGGGGAGCTGTTTTTT. The J gene is TRBJ2-2, the V gene TRBV19; D unresolved. CDR1 is LNHDA and CDR2 is SQIVND in the germline V gene (reference sequence). The CDR3 is made up of 13 amino acids. With 2 bases removed from V and 6 bases from J, the gap between germline ends came to 7 bases.

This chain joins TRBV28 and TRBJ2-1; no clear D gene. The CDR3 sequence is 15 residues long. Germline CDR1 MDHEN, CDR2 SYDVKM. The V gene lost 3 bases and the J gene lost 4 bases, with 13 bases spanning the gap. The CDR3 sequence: CASSFPSSPYNEQFF. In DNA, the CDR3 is TGTGCCAGCAGTTTCCCTTCTAGTCCATACAATGAGCAGTTCTTC.

The chain's CDR3 is CASSSLQGHYGYTF. For the CDR3, the DNA is TGTGCCAGCAGTTCCTTACAGGGTCACTATGGCTACACCTTC. This chain connects TRBV27 to TRBJ1-2; possibly TRBD1 for D (6 bases). CDR3 size: 14 residues. V lost 4 bases to trimming and J lost 3 bases, with 12 bases between them. Germline V gene sequence: CDR1 MNHEY, CDR2 SMNVEV (reference sequence).

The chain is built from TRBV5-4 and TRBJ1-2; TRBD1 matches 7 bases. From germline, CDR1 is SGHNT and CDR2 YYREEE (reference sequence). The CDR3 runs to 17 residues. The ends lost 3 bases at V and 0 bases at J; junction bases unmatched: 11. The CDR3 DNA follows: TGTGCCAGCAGCTCGAGGAGGACAGGCGCTACTAACTATGGCTACACCTTC. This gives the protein CASSSRRTGATNYGYTF.

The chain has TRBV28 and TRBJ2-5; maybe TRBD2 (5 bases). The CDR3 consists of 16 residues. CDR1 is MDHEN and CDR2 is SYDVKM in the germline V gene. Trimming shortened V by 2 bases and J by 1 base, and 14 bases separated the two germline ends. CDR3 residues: CASSLGGGHLQETQYF. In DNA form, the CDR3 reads TGTGCCAGCAGTTTAGGCGGCGGGCACCTCCAAGAGACCCAGTACTTC.

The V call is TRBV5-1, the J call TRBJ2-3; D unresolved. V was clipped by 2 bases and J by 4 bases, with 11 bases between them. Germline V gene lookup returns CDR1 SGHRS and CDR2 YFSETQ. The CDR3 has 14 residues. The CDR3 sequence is CASSFGPSSDTQYF. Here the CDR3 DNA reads TGCGCCAGCAGCTTCGGTCCTTCATCAGATACGCAGTATTTT.

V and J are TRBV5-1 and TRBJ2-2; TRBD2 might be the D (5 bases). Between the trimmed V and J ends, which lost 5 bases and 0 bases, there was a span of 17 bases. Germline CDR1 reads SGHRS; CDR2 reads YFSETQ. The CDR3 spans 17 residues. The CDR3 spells CASSSLGGLTNTGELFF. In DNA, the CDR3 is TGCGCCAGCAGTTCCCTCGGAGGTTTAACGAACACCGGGGAGCTGTTTTTT.

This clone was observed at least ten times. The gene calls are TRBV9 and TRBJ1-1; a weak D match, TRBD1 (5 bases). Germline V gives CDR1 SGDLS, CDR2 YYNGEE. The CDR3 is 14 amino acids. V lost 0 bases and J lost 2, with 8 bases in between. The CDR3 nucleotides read TGTGCCAGCAGCGTAGAGACAGCTAACACTGAAGCTTTCTTT. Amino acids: CASSVETANTEAFF.

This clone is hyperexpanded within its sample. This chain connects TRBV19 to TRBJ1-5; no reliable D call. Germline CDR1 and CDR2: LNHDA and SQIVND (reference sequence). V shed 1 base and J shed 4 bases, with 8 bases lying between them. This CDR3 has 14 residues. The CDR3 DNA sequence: TGTGCCAGTAGTATAGTTTGGGAGAATCAGCCCCAGCATTTT. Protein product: CASSIVWENQPQHF.

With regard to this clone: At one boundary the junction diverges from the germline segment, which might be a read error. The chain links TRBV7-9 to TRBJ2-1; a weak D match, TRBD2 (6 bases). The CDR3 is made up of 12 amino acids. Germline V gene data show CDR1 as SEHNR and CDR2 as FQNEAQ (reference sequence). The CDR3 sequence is CSSSRGVSEQFF. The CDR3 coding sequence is TGTTCCAGCAGCCGCGGGGTGTCTGAGCAGTTCTTC.